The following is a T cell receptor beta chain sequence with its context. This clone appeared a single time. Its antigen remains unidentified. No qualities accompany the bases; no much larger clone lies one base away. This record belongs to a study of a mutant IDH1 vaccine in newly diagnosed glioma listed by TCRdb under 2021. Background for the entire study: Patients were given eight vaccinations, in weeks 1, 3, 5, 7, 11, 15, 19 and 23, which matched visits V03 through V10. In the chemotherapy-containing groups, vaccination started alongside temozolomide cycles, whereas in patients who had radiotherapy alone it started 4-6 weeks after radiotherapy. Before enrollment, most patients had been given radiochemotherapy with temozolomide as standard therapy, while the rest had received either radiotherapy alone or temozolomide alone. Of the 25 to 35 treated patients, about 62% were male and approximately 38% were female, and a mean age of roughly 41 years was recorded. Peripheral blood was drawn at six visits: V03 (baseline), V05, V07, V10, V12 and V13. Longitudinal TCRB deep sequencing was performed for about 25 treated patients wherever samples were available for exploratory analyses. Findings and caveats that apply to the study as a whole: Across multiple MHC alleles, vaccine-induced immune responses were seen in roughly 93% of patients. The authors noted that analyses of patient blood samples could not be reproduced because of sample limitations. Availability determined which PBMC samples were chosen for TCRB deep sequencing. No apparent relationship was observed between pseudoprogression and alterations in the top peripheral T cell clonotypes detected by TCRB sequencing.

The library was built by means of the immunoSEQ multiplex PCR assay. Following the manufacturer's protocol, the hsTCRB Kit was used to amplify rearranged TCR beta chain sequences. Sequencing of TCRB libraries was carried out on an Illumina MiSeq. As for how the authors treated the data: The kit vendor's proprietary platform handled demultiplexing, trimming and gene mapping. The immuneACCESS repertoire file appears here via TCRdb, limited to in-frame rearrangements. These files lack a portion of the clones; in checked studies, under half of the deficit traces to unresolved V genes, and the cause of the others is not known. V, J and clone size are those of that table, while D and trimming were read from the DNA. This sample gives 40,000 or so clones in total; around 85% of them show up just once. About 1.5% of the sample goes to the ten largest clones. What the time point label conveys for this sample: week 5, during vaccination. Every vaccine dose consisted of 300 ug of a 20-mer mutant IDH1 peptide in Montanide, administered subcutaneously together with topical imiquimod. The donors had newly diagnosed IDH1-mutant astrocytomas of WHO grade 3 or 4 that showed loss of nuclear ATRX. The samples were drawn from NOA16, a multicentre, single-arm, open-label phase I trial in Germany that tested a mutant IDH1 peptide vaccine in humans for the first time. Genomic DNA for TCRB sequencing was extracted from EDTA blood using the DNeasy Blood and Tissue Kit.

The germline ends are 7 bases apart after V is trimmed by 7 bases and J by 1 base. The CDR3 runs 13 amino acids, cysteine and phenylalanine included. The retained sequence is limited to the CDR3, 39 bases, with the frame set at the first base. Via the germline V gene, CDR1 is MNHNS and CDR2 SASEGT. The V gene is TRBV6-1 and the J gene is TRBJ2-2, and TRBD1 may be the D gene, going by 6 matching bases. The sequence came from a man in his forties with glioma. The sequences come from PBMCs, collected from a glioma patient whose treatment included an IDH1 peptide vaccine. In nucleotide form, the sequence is TGTGCCAGCAAGACAGGGAACACCGGGGAGCTGTTTTTT. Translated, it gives CASKTGNTGELFF.